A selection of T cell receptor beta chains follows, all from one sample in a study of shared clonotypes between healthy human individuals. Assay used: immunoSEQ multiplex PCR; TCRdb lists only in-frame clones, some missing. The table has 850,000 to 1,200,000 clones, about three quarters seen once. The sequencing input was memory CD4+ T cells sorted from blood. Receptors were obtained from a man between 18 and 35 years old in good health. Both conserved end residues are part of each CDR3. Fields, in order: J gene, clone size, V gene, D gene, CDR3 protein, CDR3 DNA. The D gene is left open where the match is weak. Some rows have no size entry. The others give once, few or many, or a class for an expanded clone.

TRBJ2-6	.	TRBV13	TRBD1	CASSFGQGSSGANVLTF	TGTGCCAGCAGCTTCGGACAGGGAAGCTCTGGGGCCAACGTCCTGACTTTC
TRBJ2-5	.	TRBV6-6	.	CASQVAGETQYF	TGTGCCAGCCAGGTCGCCGGGGAGACCCAGTACTTC
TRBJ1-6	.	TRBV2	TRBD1	CATLGGTANSPLHF	TGTGCCACCCTCGGGGGGACAGCTAATTCACCCCTCCACTTT
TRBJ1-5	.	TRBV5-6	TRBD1	CASSSRWTGRGQPQHF	TGTGCCAGCAGCTCCCGATGGACAGGGCGGGGTCAGCCCCAGCATTTT
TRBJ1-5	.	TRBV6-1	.	CASTTRKSSNQPQHF	TGTGCCAGCACCACGCGAAAATCTAGCAATCAGCCCCAGCATTTT
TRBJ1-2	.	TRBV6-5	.	CASSSTASYTF	TGTGCCAGCAGCTCCACCGCTAGCTACACCTTC
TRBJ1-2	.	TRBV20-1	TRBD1	CSADRDGGYTF	TGCAGTGCGGACAGGGATGGTGGCTACACCTTC
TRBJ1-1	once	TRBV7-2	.	CASGSFSTEAFF	TGTGCCAGCGGTTCCTTTAGCACTGAAGCTTTCTTT
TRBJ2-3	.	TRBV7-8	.	CASSLQGWEDTQYF	TGTGCCAGCAGCTTACAGGGGTGGGAGGATACGCAGTATTTT
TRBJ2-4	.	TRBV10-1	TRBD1	CASSPQGAGNIQYF	TGCGCCAGCAGTCCACAGGGGGCTGGGAACATTCAGTACTTC
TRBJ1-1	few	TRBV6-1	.	CASMSMNTEAFF	TGTGCCAGCATGAGCATGAACACTGAAGCTTTCTTT
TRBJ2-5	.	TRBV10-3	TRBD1	CAISAATGAGETQYF	TGTGCCATCAGTGCTGCGACAGGGGCGGGAGAGACCCAGTACTTC
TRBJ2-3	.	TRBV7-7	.	CASSNGYSTDTQYF	TGTGCTAGCAGCAACGGGTATAGCACAGATACGCAGTATTTT
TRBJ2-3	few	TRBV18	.	CASSPPTGGGTDTQYF	TGTGCCAGCTCACCACCTACGGGTGGGGGCACAGATACGCAGTATTTT
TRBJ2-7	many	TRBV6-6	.	CASISGSEQYF	TGTGCCAGCATATCCGGGAGCGAGCAGTACTTC
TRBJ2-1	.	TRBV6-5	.	CASRIPVSGEQFF	TGTGCCAGCAGGATACCGGTTTCTGGTGAGCAGTTCTTC
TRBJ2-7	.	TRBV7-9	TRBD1	CASSLTGAYEQYF	TGTGCCAGCAGCTTGACAGGGGCCTACGAGCAGTACTTC
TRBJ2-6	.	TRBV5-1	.	CASSLSGAGANVLTF	TGCGCCAGCAGCTTGTCGGGTGCTGGGGCCAACGTCCTGACTTTC
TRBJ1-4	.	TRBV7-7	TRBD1	CASSLAETRTGVNEKLFF	TGTGCTAGCAGCTTAGCCGAAACCAGGACAGGAGTAAATGAAAAACTGTTTTTT
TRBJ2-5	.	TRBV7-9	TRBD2	CASSFGTRQYQETQYF	TGTGCCAGCAGCTTCGGGACTAGGCAGTACCAAGAGACCCAGTACTTC
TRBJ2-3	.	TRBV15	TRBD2	CATSRPESGGIDTQYF	TGTGCCACCAGCCGCCCAGAGAGCGGGGGGATAGATACGCAGTATTTT